The subject of this entry is one T cell receptor beta chain. Its antigen has not been determined. No much larger clone exists at a distance of one base, and base qualities are not known. This sample is part of a study of shared clonotypes between healthy human individuals (dated by TCRdb to the early 2020s). The study in broad terms: A few men and a couple of women, aged 18 to 49 years, made up the cohort. Per donor, three plates each were used for CD4 naive and CD4 memory, two for CD8 naive, and one for CD8 memory. Blood TCR repertoires of a handful of healthy adults were deeply sequenced to estimate repertoire size and the extent of clonotype sharing between individuals. To increase sequencing depth and limit assay-specific biases, TCR repertoire library preparation and sequencing were carried out by different laboratories using diverse techniques. Each donor's leukapheresis produced roughly between roughly 0.85 and 10 billion PBMCs.

CDR1 GTSNPN and CDR2 SVGIG were looked up in the germline V gene (reference sequence). Here V drops 0 bases and J drops 9 bases, and the junction holds 2 bases not matched to any gene. Taken from cysteine to phenylalanine, the CDR3 has 14 residues. The retained sequence is limited to the CDR3, 42 bases, with the frame set at the first base. CD8 naive samples were CD45RO-negative cells positively selected for CCR7, giving a CD45RA+CCR7+ population that excluded TemRA cells. The donors were healthy, HIV-negative adults with no recently reported acute infections or vaccinations. All donors were Caucasian adults living in Nashville, Tennessee, USA. After blood collection by leukapheresis, PBMCs were isolated using Ficoll-Histopaque density gradient centrifugation and then cryopreserved in the vapor phase of liquid nitrogen. Analytical flow cytometry was used to check the purity and quantity of every magnetically sorted T cell population. Genomic DNA was isolated from each sorted fraction and quantified by UV absorbance on a Nanodrop 2000c.

TCR CDR3 regions were amplified from genomic DNA by multiplex PCR using the deep immunoSEQ assay. Extracted genomic DNA from each cell subset was spread evenly across all wells of several immunoSEQ 96-well plates, with each plate serving as a replicate. For sorted subsets, roughly 200 ng genomic DNA, equal to 30,000 or so T cell genomes, was loaded into each replicate PCR. The purified libraries were quantified using a Qubit 3.0 fluorometer, sized with a Bioanalyzer 2100, and then quantified again using the KAPA Library Quantification kit. Every immunoSEQ 96-well plate was sequenced on a dedicated single-read 150-cycle Illumina NextSeq 550 flow cell. In the paper's pipeline: Because only junctional sequences without quality scores were contained in the immunoSEQ output, filtering matching that applied to full-length reads could not be performed. To assign V/J genes and CDR3, sequences were annotated using PyIR, a Python wrapper for IgBLAST v1.9, with IMGT germline references. Reads were filtered out if the reads had weak V/J assignments (E-value above 1e-6), no CDR3, stop codons, out-of-frame junctions, or ambiguous translated residues. A V3J clonotype was defined by an identical inferred V gene, J gene, and CDR3 amino acid sequence. Percentage overlap between repertoires was computed as shared unique clonotypes divided by the size of the smaller repertoire. RTK rarefaction, the Chao1 estimator, and Recon v2.1 estimates of unobserved clonotypes were used to assess repertoire richness. OLGA was used to compute generation probabilities for all TCRbeta clonotypes that the gDNA method yielded from a few donors. In its TCRdb copy, this immuneACCESS table keeps in-frame sequences only and misses some clones. Where compared with another copy, unresolved V genes explain less than half of these, and the others have no known cause. V, J and clone size derive from that table, while D and trimming were established from the DNA sequence. The sample includes 1.5 million to 2.5 million clones, with about 94% observed a single time. The ten largest account for 0.9% to 1.5% of the sample.

Overall study outcomes, separate from this receptor: The small number of donors limited the genetic and exposure-history diversity represented. Across a handful of donors, 5% to 6% of naive CD4, approximately 3.6% of naive CD8, under 2.5% of memory CD4, and around 0.4% of memory CD8 clonotypes were shared. Pairwise subsampling indicated that sequencing depth was expected to affect the degree of clonotype sharing among donors. Sampling was limited to blood, and TCR repertoires in tissue likely differ from TCR repertoires in blood. Higher generation probabilities were observed for clonotypes shared by all four sorted-subset donors than for non-shared clonotypes. Incomplete sequencing was indicated by rarefaction of sorted-subset datasets, despite the large sequencing depth. Naive subsets generally had larger estimated clonotype richness than memory subsets.

The rearranged segments are TRBV30 and TRBJ2-1; TRBD2 lines up with 13 middle nucleotides. The source is a young man in good health. Sequencing was done on a sample of naive CD8+ T cells sorted from blood. Interpreted using the paper, the cell subset or site label stands for: CD45RA+CCR7+. The DNA sequence is as follows: TGTGCCTGGAGTGTACTAGCGGGAGGGTTTGAGCAGTTCTTC. This encodes CAWSVLAGGFEQFF.